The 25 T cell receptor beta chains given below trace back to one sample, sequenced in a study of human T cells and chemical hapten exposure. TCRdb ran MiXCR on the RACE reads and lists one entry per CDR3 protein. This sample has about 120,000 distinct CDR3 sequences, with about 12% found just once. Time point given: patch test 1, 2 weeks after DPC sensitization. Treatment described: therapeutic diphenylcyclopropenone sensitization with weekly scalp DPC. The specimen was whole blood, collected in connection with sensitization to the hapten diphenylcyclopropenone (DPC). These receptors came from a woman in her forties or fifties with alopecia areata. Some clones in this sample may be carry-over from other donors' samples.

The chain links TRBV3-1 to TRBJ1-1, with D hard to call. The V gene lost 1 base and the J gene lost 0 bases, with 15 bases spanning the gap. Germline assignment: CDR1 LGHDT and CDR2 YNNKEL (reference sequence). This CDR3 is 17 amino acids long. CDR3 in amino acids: CASSQVLAAGMNTEAFF. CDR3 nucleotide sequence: TGTGCCAGCAGCCAAGTTCTGGCTGCTGGGATGAACACTGAAGCTTTCTTT.

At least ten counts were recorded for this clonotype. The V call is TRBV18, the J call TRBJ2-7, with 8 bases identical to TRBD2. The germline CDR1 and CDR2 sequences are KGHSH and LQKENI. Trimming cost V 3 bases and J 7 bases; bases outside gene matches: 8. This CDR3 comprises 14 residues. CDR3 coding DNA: TGTGCCAGCTCACCCTCCGGGACTAGAGGGGAGCAGTACTTC. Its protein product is CASSPSGTRGEQYF.

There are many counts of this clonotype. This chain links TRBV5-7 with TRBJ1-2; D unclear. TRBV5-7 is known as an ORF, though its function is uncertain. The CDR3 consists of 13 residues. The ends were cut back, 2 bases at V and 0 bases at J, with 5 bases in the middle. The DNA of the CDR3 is TGTGCCAGCAGCTTCCATACTAACTATGGCTACACCTTC. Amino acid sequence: CASSFHTNYGYTF.

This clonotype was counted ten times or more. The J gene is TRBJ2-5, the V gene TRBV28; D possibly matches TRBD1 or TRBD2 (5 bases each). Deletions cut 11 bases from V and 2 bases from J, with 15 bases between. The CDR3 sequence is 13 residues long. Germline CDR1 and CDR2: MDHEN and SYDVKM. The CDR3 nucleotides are TGTGCCGGGGGACCGAGGGGTCAAGAGACCCAGTACTTC. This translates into CAGGPRGQETQYF. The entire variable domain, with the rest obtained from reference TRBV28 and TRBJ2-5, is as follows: DVKVTQSSRYLVKRTGEKVFLECVQDMDHENMFWYRQDPGLGLRLIYFSYDVKMKEKGDIPEGYSVSREKKERFSLILESASTNQTSMYLCAGGPRGQETQYFGPGTRLLVL.

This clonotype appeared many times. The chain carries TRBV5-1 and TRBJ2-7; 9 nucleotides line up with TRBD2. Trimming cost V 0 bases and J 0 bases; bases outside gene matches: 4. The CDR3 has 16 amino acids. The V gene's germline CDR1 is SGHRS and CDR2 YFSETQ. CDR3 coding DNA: TGCGCCAGCAGCTTGGACCCTAGCGGGGTCTCCTACGAGCAGTACTTC. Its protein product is CASSLDPSGVSYEQYF. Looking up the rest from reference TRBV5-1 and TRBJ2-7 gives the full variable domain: KAGVTQTPRYLIKTRGQQVTLSCSPISGHRSVSWYQQTPGQGLQFLFEYFSETQRNKGNFPGRFSGRQFSNSRSEMNVSTLELGDSALYLCASSLDPSGVSYEQYFGPGTRLTVT.

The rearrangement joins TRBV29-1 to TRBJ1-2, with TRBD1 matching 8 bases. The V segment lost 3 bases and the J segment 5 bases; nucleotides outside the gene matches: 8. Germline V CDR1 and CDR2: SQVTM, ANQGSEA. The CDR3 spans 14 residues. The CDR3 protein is CSVEGSTGVYGYTF. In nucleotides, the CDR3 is TGCAGCGTTGAGGGGTCGACAGGGGTATATGGCTACACCTTC.

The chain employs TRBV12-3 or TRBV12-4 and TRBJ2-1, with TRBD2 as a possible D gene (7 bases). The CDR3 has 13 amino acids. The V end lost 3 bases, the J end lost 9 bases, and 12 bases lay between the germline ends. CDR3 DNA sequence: TGTGCCAGCAGTTTTACAGGGAGGGGTGAGCAGTTCTTC. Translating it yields CASSFTGRGEQFF.

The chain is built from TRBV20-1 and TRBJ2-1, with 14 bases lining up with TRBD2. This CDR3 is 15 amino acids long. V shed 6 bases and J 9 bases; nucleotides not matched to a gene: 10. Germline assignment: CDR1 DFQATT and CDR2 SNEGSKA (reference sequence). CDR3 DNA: TGCAGTGCACTGGGGACTAGCGGGAGTGATAGTGAGCAGTTCTTC. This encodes CSALGTSGSDSEQFF.

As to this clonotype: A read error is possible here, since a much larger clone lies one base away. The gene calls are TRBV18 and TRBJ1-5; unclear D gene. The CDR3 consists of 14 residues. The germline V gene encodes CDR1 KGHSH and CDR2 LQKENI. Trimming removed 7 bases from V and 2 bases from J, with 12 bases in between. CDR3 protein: CASFLGDGNQPQHF. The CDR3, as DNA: TGTGCCAGCTTCCTCGGCGACGGCAATCAGCCCCAGCATTTT. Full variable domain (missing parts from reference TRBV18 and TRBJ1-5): NAGVMQNPRHLVRRRGQEARLRCSPMKGHSHVYWYRQLPEEGLKFMVYLQKENIIDESGMPKERFSAEFPKEGPSILRIQQVVRGDSAAYFCASFLGDGNQPQHFGDGTRLSIL.

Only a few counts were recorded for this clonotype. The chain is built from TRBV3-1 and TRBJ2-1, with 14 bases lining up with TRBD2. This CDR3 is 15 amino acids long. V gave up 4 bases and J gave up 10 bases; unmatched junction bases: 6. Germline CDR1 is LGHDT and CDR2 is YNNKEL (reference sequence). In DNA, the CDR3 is TGTGCCAGCAGCCCGGGACTAGCGGGAGTCGGGGAGCAGTTCTTC. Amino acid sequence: CASSPGLAGVGEQFF.

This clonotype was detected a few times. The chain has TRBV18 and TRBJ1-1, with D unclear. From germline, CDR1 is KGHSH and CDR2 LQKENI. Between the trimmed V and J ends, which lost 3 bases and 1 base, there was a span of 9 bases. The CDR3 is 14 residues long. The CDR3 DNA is TGTGCCAGCTCACCCAAGTCAGGGAACACTGAAGCTTTCTTT. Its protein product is CASSPKSGNTEAFF.

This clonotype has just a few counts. This CDR3 reads CAISPAVENIQYF. In DNA form, the CDR3 reads TGTGCCATCAGTCCAGCGGTGGAGAACATTCAGTACTTC. This chain joins TRBV10-3 and TRBJ2-4, with D possibly matching TRBD2 (5 bases). The CDR3 runs to 13 residues. Per germline, CDR1 ENHRY and CDR2 SYGVKD. V was pared by 5 bases and J by 7 bases, with 12 bases between.

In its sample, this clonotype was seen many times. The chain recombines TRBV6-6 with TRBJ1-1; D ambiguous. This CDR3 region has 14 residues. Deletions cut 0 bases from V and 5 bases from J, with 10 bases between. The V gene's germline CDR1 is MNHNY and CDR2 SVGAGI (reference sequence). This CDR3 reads CASSYSGDLTEAFF. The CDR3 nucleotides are TGTGCCAGCAGTTACTCCGGGGATTTGACTGAAGCTTTCTTT.

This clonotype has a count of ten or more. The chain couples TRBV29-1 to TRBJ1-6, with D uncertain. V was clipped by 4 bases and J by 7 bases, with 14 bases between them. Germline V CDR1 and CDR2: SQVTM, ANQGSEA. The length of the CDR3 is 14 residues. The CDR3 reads CSVGEGRNNSPLHF. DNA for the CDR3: TGCAGCGTTGGTGAAGGGAGGAACAATTCACCCCTCCACTTT.

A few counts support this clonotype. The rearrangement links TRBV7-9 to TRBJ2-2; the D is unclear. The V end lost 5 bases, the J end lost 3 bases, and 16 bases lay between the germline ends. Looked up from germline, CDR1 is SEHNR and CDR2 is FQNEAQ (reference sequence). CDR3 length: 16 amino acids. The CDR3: CASSPPTGKYTGELFF. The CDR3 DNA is TGTGCCAGCAGCCCTCCCACGGGCAAGTACACCGGGGAGCTGTTTTTT.

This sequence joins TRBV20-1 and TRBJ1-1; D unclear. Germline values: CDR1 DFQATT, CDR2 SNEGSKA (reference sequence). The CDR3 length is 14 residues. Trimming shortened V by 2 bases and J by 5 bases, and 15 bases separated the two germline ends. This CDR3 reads CSARQNVVRTEAFF. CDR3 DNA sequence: TGCAGTGCTAGACAGAACGTAGTTAGAACTGAAGCTTTCTTT.

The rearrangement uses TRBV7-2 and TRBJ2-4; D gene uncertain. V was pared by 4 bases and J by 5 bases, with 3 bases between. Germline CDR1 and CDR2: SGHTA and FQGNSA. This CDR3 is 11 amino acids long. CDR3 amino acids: CASSSENIQYF. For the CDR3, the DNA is TGTGCCAGCAGCTCAGAAAACATTCAGTACTTC.

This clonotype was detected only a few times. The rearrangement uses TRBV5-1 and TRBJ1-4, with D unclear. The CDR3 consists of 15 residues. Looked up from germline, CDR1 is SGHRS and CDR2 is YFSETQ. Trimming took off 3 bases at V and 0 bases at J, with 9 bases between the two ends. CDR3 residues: CASSSVPATNEKLFF. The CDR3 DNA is TGCGCCAGCAGCTCAGTGCCCGCAACTAATGAAAAACTGTTTTTT.

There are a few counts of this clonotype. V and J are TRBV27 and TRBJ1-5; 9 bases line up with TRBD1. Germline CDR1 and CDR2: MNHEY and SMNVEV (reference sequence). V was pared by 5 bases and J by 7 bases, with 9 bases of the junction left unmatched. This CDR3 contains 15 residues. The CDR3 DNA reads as TGTGCCAGCAGTCATGCCGGGGACAGGGTACAGCCCCAGCATTTT. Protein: CASSHAGDRVQPQHF.

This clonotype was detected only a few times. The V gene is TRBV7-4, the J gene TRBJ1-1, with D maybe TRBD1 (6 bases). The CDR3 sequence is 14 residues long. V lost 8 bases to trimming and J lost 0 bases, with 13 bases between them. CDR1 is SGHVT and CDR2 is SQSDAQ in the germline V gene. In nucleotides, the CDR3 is TGTGCCAGCCCCACGACAGGTGTGAACACTGAAGCTTTCTTT. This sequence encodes CASPTTGVNTEAFF.

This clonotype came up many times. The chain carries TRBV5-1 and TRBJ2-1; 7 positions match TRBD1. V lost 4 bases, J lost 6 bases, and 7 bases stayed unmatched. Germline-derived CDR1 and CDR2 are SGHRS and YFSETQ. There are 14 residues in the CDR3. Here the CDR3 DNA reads TGCGCCAGCAGCCCACCGGGACAGATCAATGAGCAGTTCTTC. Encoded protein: CASSPPGQINEQFF.

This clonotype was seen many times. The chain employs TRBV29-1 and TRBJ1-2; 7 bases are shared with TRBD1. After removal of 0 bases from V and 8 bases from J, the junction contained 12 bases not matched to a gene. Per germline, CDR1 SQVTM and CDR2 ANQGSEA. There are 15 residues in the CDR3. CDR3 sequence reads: CSVEEGDSSRRGYTF. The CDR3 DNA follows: TGCAGCGTTGAAGAAGGGGACAGCTCTAGGAGGGGCTACACCTTC.

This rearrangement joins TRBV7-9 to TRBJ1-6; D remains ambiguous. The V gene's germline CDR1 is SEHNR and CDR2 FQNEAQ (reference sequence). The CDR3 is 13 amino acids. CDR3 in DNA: TGTGCGACAACCCACTCTCAGAATTCACCCCTCCACTTT. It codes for CATTHSQNSPLHF.

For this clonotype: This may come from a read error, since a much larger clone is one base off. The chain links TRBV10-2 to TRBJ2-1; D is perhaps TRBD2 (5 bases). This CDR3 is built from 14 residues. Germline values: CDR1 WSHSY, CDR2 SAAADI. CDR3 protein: CASIANLAGNEEFF. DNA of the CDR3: TGCGCCAGCATCGCCAACCTGGCGGGCAATGAGGAGTTCTTC.

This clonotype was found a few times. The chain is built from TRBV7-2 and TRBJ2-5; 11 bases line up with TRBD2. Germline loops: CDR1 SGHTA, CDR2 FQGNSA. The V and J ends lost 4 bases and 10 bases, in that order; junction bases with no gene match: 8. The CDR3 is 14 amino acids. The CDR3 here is CASSSRGTSGIQYF. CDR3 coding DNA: TGTGCCAGCAGCTCCCGAGGGACTAGCGGCATCCAGTACTTC.